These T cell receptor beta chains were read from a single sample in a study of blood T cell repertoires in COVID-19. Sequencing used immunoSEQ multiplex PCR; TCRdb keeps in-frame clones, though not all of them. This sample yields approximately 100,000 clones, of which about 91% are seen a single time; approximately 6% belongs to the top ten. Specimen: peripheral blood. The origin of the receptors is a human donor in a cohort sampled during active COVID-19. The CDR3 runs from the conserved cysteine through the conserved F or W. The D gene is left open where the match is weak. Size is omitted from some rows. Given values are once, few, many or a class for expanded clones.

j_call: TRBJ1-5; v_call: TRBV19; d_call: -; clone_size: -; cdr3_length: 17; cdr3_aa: CASSSARTQGNNQPQHF; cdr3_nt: TGTGCCAGTAGCTCAGCAAGGACGCAGGGAAATAATCAGCCCCAGCATTTT
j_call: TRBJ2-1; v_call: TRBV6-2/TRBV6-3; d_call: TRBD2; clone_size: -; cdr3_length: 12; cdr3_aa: CASSRGGNEQFF; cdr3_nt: TGTGCCAGCAGCCGGGGGGGCAATGAGCAGTTCTTC
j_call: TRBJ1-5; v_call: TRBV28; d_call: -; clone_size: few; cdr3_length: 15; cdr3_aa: CASSWGRGSGQPQHF; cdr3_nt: TGTGCCAGCAGTTGGGGCCGGGGGTCCGGGCAGCCCCAGCATTTT
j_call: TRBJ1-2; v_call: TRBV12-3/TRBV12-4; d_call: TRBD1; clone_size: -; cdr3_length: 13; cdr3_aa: CASSHYGTAGYTF; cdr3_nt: TGTGCCAGCAGCCACTACGGGACAGCTGGCTACACCTTC
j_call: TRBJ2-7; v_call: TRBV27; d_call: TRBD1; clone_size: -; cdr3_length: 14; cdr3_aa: CASSQGTGGYEQYF; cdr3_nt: TGTGCCAGCAGTCAGGGGACAGGGGGCTACGAGCAGTACTTC
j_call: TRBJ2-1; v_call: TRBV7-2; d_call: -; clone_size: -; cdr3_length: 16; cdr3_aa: CASSLEAGGANNEQFF; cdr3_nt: TGTGCCAGCAGCTTAGAGGCCGGCGGGGCCAACAATGAGCAGTTCTTC
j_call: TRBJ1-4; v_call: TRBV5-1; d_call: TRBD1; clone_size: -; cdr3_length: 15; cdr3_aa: CASSWTGPTNEKLFF; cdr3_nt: TGCGCCAGCAGCTGGACAGGACCGACTAATGAAAAACTGTTTTTT
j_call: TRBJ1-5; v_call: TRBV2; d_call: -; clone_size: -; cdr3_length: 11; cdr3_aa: CASSVGQPQHF; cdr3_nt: TGTGCCAGCAGTGTCGGGCAGCCCCAGCATTTT
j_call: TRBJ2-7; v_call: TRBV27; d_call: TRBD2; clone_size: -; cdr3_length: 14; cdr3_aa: CASSFTVAGDEQYF; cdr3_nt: TGTGCCAGCAGTTTCACAGTCGCGGGGGACGAGCAGTACTTC
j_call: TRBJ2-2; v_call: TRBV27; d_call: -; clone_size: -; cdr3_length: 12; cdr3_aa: CASSFRGVELFF; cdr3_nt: TGTGCCAGCAGTTTCCGAGGTGTGGAGCTGTTTTTT
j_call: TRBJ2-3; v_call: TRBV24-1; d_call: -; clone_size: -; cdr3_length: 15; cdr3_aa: CATSVGSAGTDTQYF; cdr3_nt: TGTGCCACCAGTGTCGGGTCCGCTGGCACAGATACGCAGTATTTT
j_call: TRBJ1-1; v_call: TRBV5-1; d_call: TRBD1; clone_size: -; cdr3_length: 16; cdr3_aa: CASSYTGGGKNTEAFF; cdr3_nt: TGCGCCAGCAGCTACACAGGGGGAGGGAAGAACACTGAAGCTTTCTTT
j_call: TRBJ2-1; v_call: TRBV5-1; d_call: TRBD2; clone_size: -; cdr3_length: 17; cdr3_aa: CASSLGLAGGGGNEQFF; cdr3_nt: TGCGCCAGCAGCCTTGGACTAGCGGGGGGCGGCGGGAATGAGCAGTTCTTC
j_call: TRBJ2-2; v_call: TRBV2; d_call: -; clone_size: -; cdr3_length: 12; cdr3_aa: CASRYTTGELFF; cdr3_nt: TGTGCCAGCAGATACACAACCGGGGAGCTGTTTTTT
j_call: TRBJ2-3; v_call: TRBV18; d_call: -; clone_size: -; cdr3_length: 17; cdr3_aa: CASSPSFRTLQTDTQYF; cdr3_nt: TGTGCCAGCTCACCTTCTTTCCGGACTTTGCAGACAGATACGCAGTATTTT
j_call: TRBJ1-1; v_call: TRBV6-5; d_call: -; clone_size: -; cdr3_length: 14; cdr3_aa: CASSYRRGNTEAFF; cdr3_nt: TGTGCCAGCAGTTACCGCAGGGGGAACACTGAAGCTTTCTTT
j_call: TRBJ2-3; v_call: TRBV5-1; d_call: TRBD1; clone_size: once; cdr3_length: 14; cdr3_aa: CASTSTGGTDTQYF; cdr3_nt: TGCGCCAGCACCTCGACAGGGGGCACAGATACGCAGTATTTT
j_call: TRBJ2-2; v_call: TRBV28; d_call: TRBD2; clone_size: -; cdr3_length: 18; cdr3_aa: CASRQFSGTLANTGELFF; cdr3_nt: TGTGCCAGCAGGCAGTTTAGCGGGACCCTCGCGAACACCGGGGAGCTGTTTTTT
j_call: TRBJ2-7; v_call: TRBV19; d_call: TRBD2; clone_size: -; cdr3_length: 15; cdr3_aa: CASSIRRGDSYEQYF; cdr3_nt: TGTGCCAGTAGTATAAGGCGGGGGGATTCCTACGAGCAGTACTTC
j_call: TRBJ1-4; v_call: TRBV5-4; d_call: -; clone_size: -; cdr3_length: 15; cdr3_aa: CASSLGPGLEEKLFF; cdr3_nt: TGTGCCAGCAGCTTGGGTCCGGGACTTGAGGAAAAACTGTTTTTT
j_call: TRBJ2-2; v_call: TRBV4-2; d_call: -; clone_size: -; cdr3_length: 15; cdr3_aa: CASSQEGGATGELFF; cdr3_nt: TGTGCCAGCAGCCAAGAGGGGGGGGCGACCGGGGAGCTGTTTTTT
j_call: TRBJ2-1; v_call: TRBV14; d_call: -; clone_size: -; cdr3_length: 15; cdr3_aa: CASSPLSNPYNEQFF; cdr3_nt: TGTGCCAGCAGCCCACTATCAAACCCTTACAATGAGCAGTTCTTC
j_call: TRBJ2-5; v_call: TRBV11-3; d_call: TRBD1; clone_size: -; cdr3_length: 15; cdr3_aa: CASSLGQGDQETQYF; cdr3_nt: TGTGCCAGCAGCCTAGGACAGGGGGACCAAGAGACCCAGTACTTC
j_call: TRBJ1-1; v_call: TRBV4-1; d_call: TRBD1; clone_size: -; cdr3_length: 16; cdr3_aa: CASSQGDRGMNTEAFF; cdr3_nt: TGCGCCAGCAGCCAAGGGGACAGGGGCATGAACACTGAAGCTTTCTTT
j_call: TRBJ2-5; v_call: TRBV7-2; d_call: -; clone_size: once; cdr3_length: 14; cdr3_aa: CASSLVPGQETQYF; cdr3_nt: TGTGCCAGCAGCTTAGTCCCCGGGCAAGAGACCCAGTACTTC
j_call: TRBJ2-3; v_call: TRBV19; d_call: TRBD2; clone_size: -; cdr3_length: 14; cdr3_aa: CASGGTSGPDTQYF; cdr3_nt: TGTGCCAGTGGAGGGACTAGCGGCCCCGATACGCAGTATTTT
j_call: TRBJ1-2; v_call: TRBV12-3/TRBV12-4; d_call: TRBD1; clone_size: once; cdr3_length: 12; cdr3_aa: CAAGTGSSGYTF; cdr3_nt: TGTGCCGCCGGGACAGGAAGTTCTGGCTACACCTTC
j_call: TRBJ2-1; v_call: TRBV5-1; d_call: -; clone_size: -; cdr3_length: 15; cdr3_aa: CASSQGQGGDNEQFF; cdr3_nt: TGCGCCAGCAGCCAAGGACAGGGAGGGGACAATGAGCAGTTCTTC
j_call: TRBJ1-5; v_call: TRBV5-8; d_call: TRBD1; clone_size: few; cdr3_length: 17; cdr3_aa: CASSRNLGTDSNQPQHF; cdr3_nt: TGTGCCAGCAGCCGGAACCTCGGGACAGATAGCAATCAGCCCCAGCATTTT
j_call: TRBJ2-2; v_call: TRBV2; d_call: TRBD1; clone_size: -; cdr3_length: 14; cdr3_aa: CAKGDRDNTGELFF; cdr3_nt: TGTGCCAAGGGGGACAGGGACAACACCGGGGAGCTGTTTTTT
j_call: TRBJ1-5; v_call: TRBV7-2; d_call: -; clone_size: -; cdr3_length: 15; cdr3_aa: CASSLGHNSNQPQHF; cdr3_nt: TGTGCCAGCAGCTTGGGACACAATAGCAATCAGCCCCAGCATTTT
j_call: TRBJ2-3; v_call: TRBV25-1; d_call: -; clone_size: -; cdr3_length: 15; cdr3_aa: CASSEGQPSTDTQYF; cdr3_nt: TGTGCCAGCAGTGAGGGACAACCAAGCACAGATACGCAGTATTTT
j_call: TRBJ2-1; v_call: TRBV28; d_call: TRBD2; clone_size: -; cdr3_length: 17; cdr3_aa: CASSSTPGTRPYNEQFF; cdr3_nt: TGTGCCAGCAGTTCCACCCCCGGGACTAGGCCCTACAATGAGCAGTTCTTC
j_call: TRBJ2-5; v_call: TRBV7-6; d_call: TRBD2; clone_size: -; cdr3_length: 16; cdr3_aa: CASSLWSSGTEETQYF; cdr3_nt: TGTGCCAGCAGCTTATGGTCTAGCGGGACCGAAGAGACCCAGTACTTC
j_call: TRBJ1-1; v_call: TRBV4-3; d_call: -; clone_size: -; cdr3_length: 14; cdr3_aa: CASSQEFRNTEAFF; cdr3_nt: TGCGCCAGCAGCCAAGAATTCCGGAACACTGAAGCTTTCTTT
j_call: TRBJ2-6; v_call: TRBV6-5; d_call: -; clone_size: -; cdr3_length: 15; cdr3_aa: CASSYTVSGANVLTF; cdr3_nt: TGTGCCAGCAGTTACACAGTCTCTGGGGCCAACGTCCTGACTTTC
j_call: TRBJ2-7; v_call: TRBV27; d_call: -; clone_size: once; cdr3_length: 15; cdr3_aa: CASSFRAVSPYEQYF; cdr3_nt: TGTGCCAGCAGCTTCCGAGCCGTCTCACCCTACGAGCAGTACTTC
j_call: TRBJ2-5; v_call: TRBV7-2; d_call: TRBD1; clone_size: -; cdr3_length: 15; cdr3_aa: CASSLAGTGMVTQYF; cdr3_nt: TGTGCCAGCAGCTTAGCCGGGACAGGAATGGTGACCCAGTACTTC
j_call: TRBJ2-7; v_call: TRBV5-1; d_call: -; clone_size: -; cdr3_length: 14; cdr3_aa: CASSLGGRTYEQYF; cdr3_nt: TGCGCCAGCAGCTTGGGGGGCCGAACCTACGAGCAGTACTTC
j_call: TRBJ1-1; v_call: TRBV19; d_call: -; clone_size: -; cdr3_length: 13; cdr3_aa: CASSRTGNTEAFF; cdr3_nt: TGTGCCAGTAGTAGAACAGGGAACACTGAAGCTTTCTTT
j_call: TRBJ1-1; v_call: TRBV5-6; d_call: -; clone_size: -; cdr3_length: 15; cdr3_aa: CASSLVVGRNTEAFF; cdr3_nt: TGTGCCAGCAGCTTGGTGGTAGGGAGGAACACTGAAGCTTTCTTT
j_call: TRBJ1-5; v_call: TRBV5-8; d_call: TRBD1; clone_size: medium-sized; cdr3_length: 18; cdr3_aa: CASSVGTGDLLGNQPQHF; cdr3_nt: TGTGCCAGCAGCGTCGGGACAGGGGATCTTTTGGGCAATCAGCCCCAGCATTTT
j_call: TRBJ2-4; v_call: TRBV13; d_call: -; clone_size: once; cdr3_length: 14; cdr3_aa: CASSLRGPDGPKYF; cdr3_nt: TGTGCCAGCAGCTTAAGGGGCCCAGACGGGCCTAAGTACTTC
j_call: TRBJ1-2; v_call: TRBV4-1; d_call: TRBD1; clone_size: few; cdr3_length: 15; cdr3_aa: CASSQEGGQGVGYTF; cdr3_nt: TGCGCCAGCAGCCAAGAAGGTGGACAGGGGGTTGGCTACACCTTC
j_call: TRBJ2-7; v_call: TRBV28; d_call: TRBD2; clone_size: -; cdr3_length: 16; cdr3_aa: CASSPRGSGRFYEQYF; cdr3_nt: TGTGCCAGCAGCCCCAGGGGTAGCGGGAGGTTCTACGAGCAGTACTTC
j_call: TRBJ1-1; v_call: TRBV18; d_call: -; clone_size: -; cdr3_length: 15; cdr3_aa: CASSLVAGVVAEAFF; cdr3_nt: TGTGCCAGCTCACTCGTAGCAGGGGTGGTCGCTGAAGCTTTCTTT
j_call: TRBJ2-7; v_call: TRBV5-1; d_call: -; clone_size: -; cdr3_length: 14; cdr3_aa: CASSLGGSSYEQYF; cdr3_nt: TGCGCCAGCAGCTTAGGGGGTAGCTCCTACGAGCAGTACTTC
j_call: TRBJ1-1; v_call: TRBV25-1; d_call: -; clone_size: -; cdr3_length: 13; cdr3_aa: CASSERAGTEAFF; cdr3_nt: TGTGCCAGCAGTGAACGGGCGGGCACTGAAGCTTTCTTT
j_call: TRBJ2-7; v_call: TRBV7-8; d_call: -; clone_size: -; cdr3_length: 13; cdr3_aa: CASSFSVVDEQYF; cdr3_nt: TGTGCCAGCAGCTTTTCCGTCGTCGACGAGCAGTACTTC
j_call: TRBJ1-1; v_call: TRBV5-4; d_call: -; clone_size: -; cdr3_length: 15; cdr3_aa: CASSFRRLVNTEAFF; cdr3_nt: TGTGCCAGCAGCTTTAGGAGGTTGGTGAACACTGAAGCTTTCTTT
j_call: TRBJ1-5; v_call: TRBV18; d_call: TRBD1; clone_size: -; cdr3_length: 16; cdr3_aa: CASSPPEQGGNQPQHF; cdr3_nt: TGTGCCAGCTCACCACCGGAGCAGGGGGGCAATCAGCCCCAGCATTTT
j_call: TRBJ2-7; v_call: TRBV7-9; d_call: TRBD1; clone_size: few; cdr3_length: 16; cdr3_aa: CASSPKLGQGYYEQYF; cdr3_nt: TGTGCCAGCAGCCCAAAACTAGGACAGGGGTACTACGAGCAGTACTTC
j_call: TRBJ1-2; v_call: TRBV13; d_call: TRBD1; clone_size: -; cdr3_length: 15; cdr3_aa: CASSLLPGTGDLYTF; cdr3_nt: TGTGCCAGCAGCTTACTCCCCGGGACAGGGGACCTCTACACCTTC
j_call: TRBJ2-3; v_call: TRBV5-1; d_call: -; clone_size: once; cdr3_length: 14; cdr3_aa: CASNGGPATDTQYF; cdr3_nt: TGCGCCTCGAACGGCGGGCCCGCCACAGATACGCAGTATTTT